This T cell receptor beta chain was observed in a study of T cells in Graves' hyperthyroidism and ophthalmopathy (dated by TCRdb to about 2019). Regarding the research as a whole: Peripheral blood was sampled at the time of initial diagnosis, prior to any treatment. For training and testing, the roughly 93 patients in the discovery cohort were randomly divided in a 7:3 ratio. Once sampling was done, hyperthyroidism patients were given methimazole at a starting dose of 30 mg daily, whereas ophthalmopathy patients were given high-dose intravenous methylprednisolone. A discovery cohort of 95 to 100 patients, roughly 45 with Graves' ophthalmopathy and about 58 with stable Graves' hyperthyroidism, was used to find distinguishing TCR V-J signatures. An independent validation cohort of fewer than 20 hyperthyroidism patients and approximately 16 patients who later progressed to ophthalmopathy tested prospective prediction of ophthalmopathy. The paper describes TCR Vbeta CDR3 sequencing of about 140 peripheral blood samples, made up of about 40 ophthalmopathy patients, roughly 72 hyperthyroidism patients and about 17 progressor patients. The study also compared thyroid tissue and blood T-cell repertoires from 6 or 7 Graves' hyperthyroidism patients.

The TCR beta CDR3 regions were amplified from the RNA transcripts. A first-round RT-PCR of the TCR CDR3 used the HTBI primer set with the Qiagen OneStep RT-PCR kit. A second multiplex PCR round built the libraries, followed by size selection and purification. Libraries were sequenced paired-end with 100 bp reads on an Illumina HiSeq2000. The study's processing was this. SOAPnuke was used to process the raw data, throwing out any read that contained adapters or uncalled bases, had a mean Phred below 15, or lacked an exact constant-primer or identifier match. High-quality paired reads were merged with COPE v1.2.5, and unique nucleotide sequences were defined as clonotypes. MiTCR v1.1 was used to align the clonotypes against IMGT TRBV, TRBD and TRBJ reference segments. Analysis was restricted to V-J combinations with a frequency above 0.0001, which covered roughly 99% of repertoires. The TCS score was defined as the ratio of F50 (clonal expansion) to E x V (chaos), calculated using BLOSUM62-based TCRdist between CDR3 peptides within each V-J. Welch's t-statistics and random forest reduced 500 to 650 V-J features to 10 to 15, which were used in a naive Bayes classifier (R e1071). In TCRdb, the public reads were trimmed at Q25 with fastp and aligned with MiXCR, with productive beta chains retained. Duplicate CDR3 protein sequences are folded into a single record with the most common DNA and genes. None of the V and J calls come from the authors' own analysis; TCRdb made them. In all, the sample holds about 380,000 distinct CDR3 sequences, and about 18% of those were seen once. The ten largest clones add up to 40% of the sample.

In the ophthalmopathy patients, disease was moderately to severely active, with a Clinical Activity Score of 3 or more, a NOSPECS grade of 4 or more, and a duration of less than 3 months. Patients with uncontrolled infections, other autoimmune diseases, pregnancy or lactation were excluded. Clinical symptoms, serum thyroxine and TRAb, thyroid ultrasound, and orbital computed tomography formed the basis for the diagnoses. PBMCs were separated from roughly 10 ml of fresh peripheral blood using Ficoll-Paque density gradient centrifugation. Trizol reagent was used to extract total RNA, and RNA quality was then checked on an Agilent 2100 Bioanalyzer. A word on this clonotype: It has no known antigen specificity. There are no base qualities to consult, and no much larger clone falls within one base.

General findings and caveats noted by the study authors: Sample size was not statistically predetermined, and blinding of investigators to group allocation was not performed. Blood samples also contained most of the expanded thyroid clonotypes (frequency above 0.001), which suggests that blood repertoires may reflect thyroid immune responses. A 13 V-J signature model separated ophthalmopathy from stable hyperthyroidism, with 87.88% sensitivity and 81% to 83% specificity in cross-validation and 80%/75% in testing. During validation, the model predicted progression to ophthalmopathy a median of approximately 7 months ahead of onset, with approximately 71% sensitivity and 72% to 85% specificity.

The junction carries 9 bases between V and J, which are trimmed by 4 bases and 5 bases respectively. The germline V gene (reference sequence) sets CDR1 to LGHDT and CDR2 to YNNKEL. The CDR3 sequence holds 14 residues, the cysteine and phenylalanine included. Only the CDR3 region is kept as DNA, spanning 42 bases read in frame from base 1. The source is a man aged 18-30 years with Graves' ophthalmopathy. The specimen was blood. The chain is made from TRBV3-1 and TRBJ1-6, with the D gene not clear enough to name. The nucleotide sequence is TGTGCCAGCAGCCGCGGGTCAAATAATTCACCCCTCCACTTT. This sequence encodes CASSRGSNNSPLHF.